This TCR beta chain was recovered during a study of T cells in Graves' hyperthyroidism and ophthalmopathy. Germline assignment: CDR1 SGHNT and CDR2 YYREEE (reference sequence). V was clipped by 0 bases and J by 3 bases, with 10 bases between them. This CDR3 has 16 residues. Regions amplified from RNA transcripts were the TCR beta CDR3 regions. The primer set for the first-round RT-PCR of the TCR CDR3 was HTBI. TCRdb recomputed calls from the multiplex PCR reads with MiXCR, one row per CDR3 protein. The table records hundreds of thousands of distinct CDR3 sequences, approximately 15% of them present only once.

The chain carries TRBV5-4 and TRBJ1-6; no clear D. The specimen was blood. This clonotype originated in a young woman with Graves' hyperthyroidism that later progressed to Graves' ophthalmopathy. In nucleotides, the CDR3 is TGTGCCAGCAGCTTGGACGTTACGGGCTATAATTCACCCCTCCACTTT. It is translated as CASSLDVTGYNSPLHF.